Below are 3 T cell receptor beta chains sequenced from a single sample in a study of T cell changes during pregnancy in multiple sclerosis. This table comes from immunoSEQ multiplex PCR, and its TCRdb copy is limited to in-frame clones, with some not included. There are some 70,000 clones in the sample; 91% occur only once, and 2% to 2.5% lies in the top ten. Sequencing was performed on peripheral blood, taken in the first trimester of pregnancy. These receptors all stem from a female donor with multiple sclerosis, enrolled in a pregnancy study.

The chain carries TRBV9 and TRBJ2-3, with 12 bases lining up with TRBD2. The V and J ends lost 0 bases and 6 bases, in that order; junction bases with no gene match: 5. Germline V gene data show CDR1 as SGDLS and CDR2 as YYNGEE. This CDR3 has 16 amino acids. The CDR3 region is CASSVDPSGGADTQYF. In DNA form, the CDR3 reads TGTGCCAGCAGCGTAGATCCTAGCGGGGGGGCGGATACGCAGTATTTT.

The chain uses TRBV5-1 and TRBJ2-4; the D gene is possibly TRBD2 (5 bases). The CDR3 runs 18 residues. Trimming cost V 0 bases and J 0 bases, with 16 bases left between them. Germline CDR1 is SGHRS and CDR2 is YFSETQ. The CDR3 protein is CASSLVTGISLAKNIQYF. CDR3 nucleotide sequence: TGCGCCAGCAGCTTGGTGACGGGGATTTCTTTAGCCAAAAACATTCAGTACTTC.

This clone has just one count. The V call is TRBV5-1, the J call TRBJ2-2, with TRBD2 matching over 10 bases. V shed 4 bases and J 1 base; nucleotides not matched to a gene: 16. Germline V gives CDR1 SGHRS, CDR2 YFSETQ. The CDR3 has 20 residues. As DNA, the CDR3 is TGCGCCAGCAGCCCCCGCCGGGGTCTAGCGGGAGAAAGGAACACCGGGGAGCTGTTTTTT. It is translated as CASSPRRGLAGERNTGELFF.